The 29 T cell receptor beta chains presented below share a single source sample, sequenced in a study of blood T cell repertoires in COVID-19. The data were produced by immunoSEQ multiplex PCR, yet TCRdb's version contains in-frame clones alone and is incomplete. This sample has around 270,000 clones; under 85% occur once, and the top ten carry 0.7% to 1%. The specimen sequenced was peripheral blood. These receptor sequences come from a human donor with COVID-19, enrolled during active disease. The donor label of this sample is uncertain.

CDR3 DNA sequence: TGTGCCAGCAGTGACAGGGGGCGGGTCACCGGGGAGCTGTTTTTT. Protein product: CASSDRGRVTGELFF. The V and J genes are TRBV2 and TRBJ2-2; 8 bases are a match to TRBD1. The V gene end was trimmed by 3 bases and the J gene end by 4 bases; junction bases not matched to a gene: 4. The germline V gene has CDR1 SNHLY and CDR2 FYNNEI. The CDR3 covers 15 residues. Drawing the rest from reference TRBV2 and TRBJ2-2, the complete variable domain is EPEVTQTPSHQVTQMGQEVILRCVPISNHLYFYWYRQILGQKVEFLVSFYNNEISEKSEIFDDQFSVERPDGSNFTLKIRSTKLEDSAMYFCASSDRGRVTGELFFGEGSRLTVL.

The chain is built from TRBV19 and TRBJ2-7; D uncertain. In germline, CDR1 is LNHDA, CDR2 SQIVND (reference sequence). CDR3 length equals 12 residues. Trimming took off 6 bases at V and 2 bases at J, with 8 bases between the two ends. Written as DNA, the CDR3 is TGTGCCAGTAGAAACGGAGCCTACGAGCAGTACTTC. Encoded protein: CASRNGAYEQYF.

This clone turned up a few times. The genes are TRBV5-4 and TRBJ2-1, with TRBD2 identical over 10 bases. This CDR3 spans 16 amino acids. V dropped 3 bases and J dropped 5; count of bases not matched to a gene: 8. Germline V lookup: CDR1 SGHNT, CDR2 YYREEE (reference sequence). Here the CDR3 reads CASSSKTSGSHNEQFF. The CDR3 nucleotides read TGTGCCAGCAGCTCGAAGACTAGCGGGTCCCACAATGAGCAGTTCTTC.

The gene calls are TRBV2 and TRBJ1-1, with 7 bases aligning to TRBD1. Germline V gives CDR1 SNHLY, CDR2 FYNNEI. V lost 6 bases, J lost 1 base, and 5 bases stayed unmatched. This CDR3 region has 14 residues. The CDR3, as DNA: TGTGCCAGCAGCACACAGGGGCGGAACACTGAAGCTTTCTTT. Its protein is CASSTQGRNTEAFF.

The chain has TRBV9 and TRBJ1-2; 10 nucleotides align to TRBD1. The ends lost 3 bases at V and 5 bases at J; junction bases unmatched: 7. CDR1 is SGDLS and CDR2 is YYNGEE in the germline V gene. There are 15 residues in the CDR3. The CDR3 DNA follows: TGTGCCAGCAGCGCGAGGGGACAGGGGTCTTATGGCTACACCTTC. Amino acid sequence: CASSARGQGSYGYTF.

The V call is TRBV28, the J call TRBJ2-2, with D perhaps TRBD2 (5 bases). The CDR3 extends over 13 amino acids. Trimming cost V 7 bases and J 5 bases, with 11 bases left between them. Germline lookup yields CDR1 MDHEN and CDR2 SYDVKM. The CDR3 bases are TGTGCCAGCATGAAGGGCGGGACCGGGGAGCTGTTTTTT. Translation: CASMKGGTGELFF. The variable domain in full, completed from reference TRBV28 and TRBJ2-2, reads DVKVTQSSRYLVKRTGEKVFLECVQDMDHENMFWYRQDPGLGLRLIYFSYDVKMKEKGDIPEGYSVSREKKERFSLILESASTNQTSMYLCASMKGGTGELFFGEGSRLTVL.

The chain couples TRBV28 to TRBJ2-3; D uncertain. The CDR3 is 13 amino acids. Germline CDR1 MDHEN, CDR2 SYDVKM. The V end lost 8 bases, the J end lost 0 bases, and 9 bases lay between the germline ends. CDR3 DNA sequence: TGTGCCAGCCTTATCCGGAGCACAGATACGCAGTATTTT. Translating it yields CASLIRSTDTQYF.

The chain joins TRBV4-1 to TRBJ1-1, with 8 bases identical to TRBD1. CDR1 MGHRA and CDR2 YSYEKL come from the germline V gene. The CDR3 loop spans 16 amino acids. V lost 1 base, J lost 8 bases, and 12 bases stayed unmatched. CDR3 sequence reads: CASSQASGQGAGEAFF. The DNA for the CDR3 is TGCGCCAGCAGCCAAGCGTCTGGCCAGGGGGCAGGGGAAGCTTTCTTT.

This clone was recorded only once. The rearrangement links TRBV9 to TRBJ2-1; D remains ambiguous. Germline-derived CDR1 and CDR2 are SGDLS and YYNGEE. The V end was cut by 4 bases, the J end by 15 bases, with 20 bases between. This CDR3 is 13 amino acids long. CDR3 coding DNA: TGTGCCAGCAGCTCCCCCGGCTCCACCCAGGTGTTCTTC. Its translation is CASSSPGSTQVFF.

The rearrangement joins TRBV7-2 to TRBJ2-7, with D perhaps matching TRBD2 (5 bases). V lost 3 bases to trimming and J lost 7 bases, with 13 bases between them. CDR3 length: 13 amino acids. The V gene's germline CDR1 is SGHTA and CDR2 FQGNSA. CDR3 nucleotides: TGTGCCAGCAGCTTTAGGGTGTCGGGGGAGCAGTACTTC. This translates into CASSFRVSGEQYF.

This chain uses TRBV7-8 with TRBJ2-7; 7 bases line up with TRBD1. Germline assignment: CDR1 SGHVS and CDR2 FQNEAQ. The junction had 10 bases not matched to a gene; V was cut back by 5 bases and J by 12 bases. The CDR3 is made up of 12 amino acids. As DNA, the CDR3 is TGTGCCAGCAGCCCACCATGGGACAGACCGTACTTC. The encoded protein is CASSPPWDRPYF.

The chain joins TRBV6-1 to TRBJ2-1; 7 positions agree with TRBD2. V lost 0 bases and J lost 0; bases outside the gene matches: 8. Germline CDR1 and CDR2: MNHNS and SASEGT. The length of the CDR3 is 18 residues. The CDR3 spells CASSEASGGRRSYNEQFF. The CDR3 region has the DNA TGTGCCAGCAGTGAAGCTTCGGGGGGACGGCGCTCCTACAATGAGCAGTTCTTC.

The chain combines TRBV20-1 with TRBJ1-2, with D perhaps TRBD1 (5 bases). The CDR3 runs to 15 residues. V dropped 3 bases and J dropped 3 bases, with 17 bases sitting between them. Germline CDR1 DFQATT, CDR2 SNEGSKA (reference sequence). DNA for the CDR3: TGCAGTGCTAGTGGGGCCGGGGTGGGAGACTATGGCTACACCTTC. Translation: CSASGAGVGDYGYTF.

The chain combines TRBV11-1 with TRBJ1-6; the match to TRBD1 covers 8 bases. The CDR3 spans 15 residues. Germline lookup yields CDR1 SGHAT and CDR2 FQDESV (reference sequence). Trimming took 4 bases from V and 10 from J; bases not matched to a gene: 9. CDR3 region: CASSSSRQGLSPLHF. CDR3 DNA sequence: TGTGCCAGCAGCTCCAGCCGACAGGGGCTCTCACCCCTCCACTTT.

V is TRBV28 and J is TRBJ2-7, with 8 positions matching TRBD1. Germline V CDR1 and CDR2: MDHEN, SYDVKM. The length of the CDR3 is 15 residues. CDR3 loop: CAITPRTGSSYEQYF. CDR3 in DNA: TGTGCAATCACCCCCCGGACAGGGAGCTCCTACGAGCAGTACTTC.

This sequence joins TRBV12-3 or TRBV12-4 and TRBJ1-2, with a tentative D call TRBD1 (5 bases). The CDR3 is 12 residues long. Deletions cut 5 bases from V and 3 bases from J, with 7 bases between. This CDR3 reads CASSQGDYGYTF. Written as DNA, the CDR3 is TGTGCCAGCAGTCAGGGTGACTATGGCTACACCTTC.

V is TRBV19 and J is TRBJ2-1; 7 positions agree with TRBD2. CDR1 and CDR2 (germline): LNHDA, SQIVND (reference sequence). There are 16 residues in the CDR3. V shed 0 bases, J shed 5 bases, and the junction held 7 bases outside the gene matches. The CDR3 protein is CASSIEGRGGHNEQFF. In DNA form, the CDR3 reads TGTGCCAGTAGTATAGAAGGGAGGGGCGGTCACAATGAGCAGTTCTTC. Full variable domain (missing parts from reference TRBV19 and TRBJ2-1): DGGITQSPKYLFRKEGQNVTLSCEQNLNHDAMYWYRQDPGQGLRLIYYSQIVNDFQKGDIAEGYSVSREKKESFPLTVTSAQKNPTAFYLCASSIEGRGGHNEQFFGPGTRLTVL.

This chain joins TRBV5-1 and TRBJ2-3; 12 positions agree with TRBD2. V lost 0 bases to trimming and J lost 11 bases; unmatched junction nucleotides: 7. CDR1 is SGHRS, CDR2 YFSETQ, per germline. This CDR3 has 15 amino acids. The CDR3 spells CASSLETSGRLEQYF. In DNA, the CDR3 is TGCGCCAGCAGCTTGGAGACTAGCGGGAGATTGGAGCAGTATTTT.

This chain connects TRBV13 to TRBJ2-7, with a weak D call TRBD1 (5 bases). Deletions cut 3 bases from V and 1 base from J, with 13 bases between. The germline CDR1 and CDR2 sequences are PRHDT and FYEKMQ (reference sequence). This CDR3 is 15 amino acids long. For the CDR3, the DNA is TGTGCCAGCAGCTTTTTCAGGGTAGGGTCCTACGAGCAGTACTTC. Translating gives CASSFFRVGSYEQYF.

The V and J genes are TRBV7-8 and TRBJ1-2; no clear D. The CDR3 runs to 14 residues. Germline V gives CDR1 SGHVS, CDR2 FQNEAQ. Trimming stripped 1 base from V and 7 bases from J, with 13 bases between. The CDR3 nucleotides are TGTGCCAGCAGCTTAGAGTTAGCAGGAGGTGGCTACACCTTC. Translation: CASSLELAGGGYTF.

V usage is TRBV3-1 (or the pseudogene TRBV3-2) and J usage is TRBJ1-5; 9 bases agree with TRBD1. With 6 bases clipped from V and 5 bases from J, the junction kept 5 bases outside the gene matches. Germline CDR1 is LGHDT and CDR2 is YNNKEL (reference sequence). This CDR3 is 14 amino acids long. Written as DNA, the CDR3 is TGTGCCAGCAGTATCACAGGGGGCGATCAGCCCCAGCATTTT. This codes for CASSITGGDQPQHF.

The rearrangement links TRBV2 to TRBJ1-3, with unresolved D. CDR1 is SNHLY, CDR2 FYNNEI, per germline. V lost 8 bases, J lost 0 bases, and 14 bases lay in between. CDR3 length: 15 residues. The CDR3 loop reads CASGLRVGSGNTIYF. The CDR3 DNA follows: TGTGCCAGCGGACTGAGGGTAGGCTCTGGAAACACCATATATTTT.

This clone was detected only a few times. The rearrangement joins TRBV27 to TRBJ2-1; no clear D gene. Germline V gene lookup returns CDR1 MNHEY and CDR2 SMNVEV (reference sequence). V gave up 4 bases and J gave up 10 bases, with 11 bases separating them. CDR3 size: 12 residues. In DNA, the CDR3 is TGTGCCAGCAGTTACAGCCTCGCCGAGCAGTTCTTC. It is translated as CASSYSLAEQFF.

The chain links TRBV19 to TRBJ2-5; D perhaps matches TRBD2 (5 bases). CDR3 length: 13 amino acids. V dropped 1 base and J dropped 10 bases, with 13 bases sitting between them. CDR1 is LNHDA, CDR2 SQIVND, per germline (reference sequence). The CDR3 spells CASSIGWDGSQYF. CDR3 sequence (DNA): TGTGCCAGTAGTATAGGTTGGGATGGGAGCCAGTACTTC.

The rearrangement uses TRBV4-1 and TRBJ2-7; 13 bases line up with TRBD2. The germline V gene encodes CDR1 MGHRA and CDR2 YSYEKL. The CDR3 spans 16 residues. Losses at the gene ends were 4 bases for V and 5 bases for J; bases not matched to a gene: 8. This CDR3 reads CASSPGLAGVLHEQYF. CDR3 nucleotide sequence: TGCGCCAGCAGCCCCGGACTAGCGGGAGTACTCCACGAGCAGTACTTC.

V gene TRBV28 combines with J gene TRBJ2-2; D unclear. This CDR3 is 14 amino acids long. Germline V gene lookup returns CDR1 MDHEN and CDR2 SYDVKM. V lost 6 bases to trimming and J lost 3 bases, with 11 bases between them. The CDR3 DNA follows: TGTGCCAGCAGACTCCCTCAAGACACCGGGGAGCTGTTTTTT. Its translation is CASRLPQDTGELFF.

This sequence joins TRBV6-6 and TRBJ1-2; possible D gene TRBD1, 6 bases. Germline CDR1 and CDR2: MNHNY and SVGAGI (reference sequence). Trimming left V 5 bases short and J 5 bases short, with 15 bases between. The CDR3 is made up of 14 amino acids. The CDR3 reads CASSTPGQPYGYTF. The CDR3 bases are TGTGCCAGCAGTACCCCAGGACAGCCATATGGCTACACCTTC.

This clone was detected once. The CDR3 spells CASSSPGGQGFTSYEQYF. The DNA of the CDR3 is TGTGCCAGCAGCTCTCCGGGGGGACAGGGCTTCACCTCCTACGAGCAGTACTTC. This chain connects TRBV28 to TRBJ2-7; 9 positions agree with TRBD1. The CDR3 extends over 18 amino acids. After removal of 6 bases from V and 0 bases from J, the junction contained 15 bases not matched to a gene. CDR1 is MDHEN, CDR2 SYDVKM, per germline.

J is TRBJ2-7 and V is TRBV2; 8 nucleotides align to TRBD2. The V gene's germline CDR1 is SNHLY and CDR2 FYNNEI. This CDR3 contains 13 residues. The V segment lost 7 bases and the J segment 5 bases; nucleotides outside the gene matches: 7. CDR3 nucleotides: TGTGCCAGCATGACTAGCGAAGGGAACGAGCAGTACTTC. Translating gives CASMTSEGNEQYF.